The rows below give T cell receptor beta chains drawn from one sample of a study of cytomegalovirus exposure and HLA in healthy donors. TCRdb keeps only in-frame clones here, not all; method: immunoSEQ multiplex PCR. The sample consists of some 200,000 clones, 75% to 90% of them appearing once. Source material: PBMCs. The receptors were sampled from a man aged 40-50 years in good health and CMV-seropositive. Each CDR3 is given with its conserved first and last residue. Fields, in order: V gene, D gene, J gene, clone size, CDR3 protein, CDR3 DNA. The D gene is left open where the match is weak. A clone size is listed for some rows: how often the clone was seen (once, few, many), or a class if it is expanded.

v_gene: TRBV18
d_gene: .
j_gene: TRBJ2-3
abundance: .
CDR3aa: CASSPIVLISTDTQYF
CDR3nt: TGTGCCAGCTCACCCATCGTGCTAATAAGCACAGATACGCAGTATTTT

v_gene: TRBV27
d_gene: TRBD1
j_gene: TRBJ2-1
abundance: .
CDR3aa: CASSTTGGYNEQFF
CDR3nt: TGTGCCAGCAGTACGACAGGGGGCTACAATGAGCAGTTCTTC

v_gene: TRBV29-1
d_gene: .
j_gene: TRBJ1-2
abundance: .
CDR3aa: CSVEGGGIEGYTF
CDR3nt: TGCAGCGTTGAAGGAGGGGGTATCGAGGGCTACACCTTC

v_gene: TRBV6-5
d_gene: TRBD1
j_gene: TRBJ2-7
abundance: .
CDR3aa: CASSAPGQGYEQYF
CDR3nt: TGTGCCAGCAGTGCTCCGGGACAGGGCTACGAGCAGTACTTC

v_gene: TRBV6-5
d_gene: .
j_gene: TRBJ1-2
abundance: .
CDR3aa: CASSGPGPNYGYTF
CDR3nt: TGTGCCAGCAGCGGCCCGGGTCCCAACTATGGCTACACCTTC

v_gene: TRBV7-8
d_gene: .
j_gene: TRBJ1-2
abundance: .
CDR3aa: CASSLAGATRYGYTF
CDR3nt: TGTGCCAGCAGCTTAGCGGGGGCAACGCGTTATGGCTACACCTTC

v_gene: TRBV7-2
d_gene: TRBD2
j_gene: TRBJ2-2
abundance: .
CDR3aa: CASSLEGGGAPGELFF
CDR3nt: TGTGCCAGCAGCTTAGAGGGCGGGGGGGCCCCCGGGGAGCTGTTTTTT

v_gene: TRBV10-3
d_gene: .
j_gene: TRBJ2-3
abundance: few
CDR3aa: CAISESRTQYF
CDR3nt: TGTGCCATCAGTGAGTCTCGTACGCAGTATTTT

v_gene: TRBV6-6
d_gene: TRBD2
j_gene: TRBJ2-3
abundance: few
CDR3aa: CASSLLAGRTDTQYF
CDR3nt: TGTGCCAGCAGTCTTCTAGCGGGGCGCACAGATACGCAGTATTTT

v_gene: TRBV29-1
d_gene: .
j_gene: TRBJ2-3
abundance: .
CDR3aa: CSVAAGTLTDTQYF
CDR3nt: TGCAGCGTTGCCGCCGGGACTTTGACAGATACGCAGTATTTT

v_gene: TRBV4-3
d_gene: .
j_gene: TRBJ2-7
abundance: few
CDR3aa: CASSQESDEQYF
CDR3nt: TGCGCCAGCAGCCAAGAGAGCGACGAGCAGTACTTC

v_gene: TRBV5-1
d_gene: TRBD1
j_gene: TRBJ1-2
abundance: .
CDR3aa: CASSLEGALRYTF
CDR3nt: TGCGCCAGCAGCTTAGAGGGGGCCTTGCGCTACACCTTC

v_gene: TRBV7-9
d_gene: TRBD2
j_gene: TRBJ2-5
abundance: .
CDR3aa: CASTPGLAGVETQYF
CDR3nt: TGTGCCAGCACCCCGGGACTAGCGGGGGTGGAGACCCAGTACTTC

v_gene: TRBV9
d_gene: .
j_gene: TRBJ2-3
abundance: .
CDR3aa: CASSVVGRGTTDTQYF
CDR3nt: TGTGCCAGCAGCGTAGTGGGTCGGGGGACCACAGATACGCAGTATTTT

v_gene: TRBV7-3
d_gene: TRBD1
j_gene: TRBJ1-6
abundance: .
CDR3aa: CASNLPGTGEYNSPLHF
CDR3nt: TGTGCCAGCAACCTACCCGGGACAGGGGAATATAATTCACCCCTCCACTTT

v_gene: TRBV11-2
d_gene: .
j_gene: TRBJ2-5
abundance: .
CDR3aa: CASSLVSPPGETQYF
CDR3nt: TGTGCCAGCAGCCTAGTATCACCTCCCGGGGAGACCCAGTACTTC

v_gene: TRBV9
d_gene: .
j_gene: TRBJ2-6
abundance: .
CDR3aa: CASSVQHSGANVLTF
CDR3nt: TGTGCCAGCAGCGTACAACACTCTGGGGCCAACGTCCTGACTTTC

v_gene: TRBV21-1
d_gene: .
j_gene: TRBJ2-2
abundance: few
CDR3aa: CASSTARDRVQQNTGELFF
CDR3nt: TGTGCCAGCAGCACTGCCCGGGACAGGGTCCAACAGAACACCGGGGAGCTGTTTTTT

v_gene: TRBV6-1
d_gene: .
j_gene: TRBJ1-3
abundance: .
CDR3aa: CASRVRKAGNTIYF
CDR3nt: TGTGCCAGCAGGGTTAGGAAAGCGGGAAACACCATATATTTT

v_gene: TRBV27
d_gene: TRBD1
j_gene: TRBJ2-7
abundance: .
CDR3aa: CASSLRGTGAEQYF
CDR3nt: TGTGCCAGCAGTTTAAGGGGGACAGGGGCGGAGCAGTACTTC

v_gene: TRBV6-6
d_gene: TRBD1
j_gene: TRBJ2-5
abundance: .
CDR3aa: CASSYSTGFETQYF
CDR3nt: TGTGCCAGCAGTTACTCGACAGGGTTCGAGACCCAGTACTTC

v_gene: TRBV29-1
d_gene: .
j_gene: TRBJ1-5
abundance: .
CDR3aa: CSVEQGRGQPQHF
CDR3nt: TGCAGCGTTGAGCAGGGTAGGGGTCAGCCCCAGCATTTT

v_gene: TRBV28
d_gene: TRBD2
j_gene: TRBJ2-1
abundance: .
CDR3aa: CASSSQGGSYNEQFF
CDR3nt: TGTGCCAGCAGTTCGCAGGGAGGGTCCTACAATGAGCAGTTCTTC

v_gene: TRBV29-1
d_gene: .
j_gene: TRBJ2-1
abundance: .
CDR3aa: CSFPGLSSYNEQFF
CDR3nt: TGCAGCTTCCCAGGGCTCAGCTCCTACAATGAGCAGTTCTTC

v_gene: TRBV6-5
d_gene: TRBD2
j_gene: TRBJ2-3
abundance: .
CDR3aa: CASSYGTSVSTDTQYF
CDR3nt: TGTGCCAGCAGTTACGGGACTAGCGTTAGCACAGATACGCAGTATTTT

v_gene: TRBV19
d_gene: TRBD1
j_gene: TRBJ2-7
abundance: .
CDR3aa: CASSPGQGARNEQYF
CDR3nt: TGTGCCAGTAGTCCGGGACAGGGGGCCCGAAACGAGCAGTACTTC

v_gene: TRBV10-2
d_gene: .
j_gene: TRBJ1-5
abundance: .
CDR3aa: CASNGAQGIGPQHF
CDR3nt: TGCGCCAGCAATGGGGCGCAGGGAATCGGTCCCCAGCATTTT

v_gene: TRBV9
d_gene: TRBD1
j_gene: TRBJ2-1
abundance: .
CDR3aa: CASSNPGDRGNKLF
CDR3nt: TGTGCCAGCAGCAATCCCGGGGACAGGGGAAACAAGCTCTTC

v_gene: TRBV6-6
d_gene: .
j_gene: TRBJ2-5
abundance: .
CDR3aa: CASSYGAGQGTQYF
CDR3nt: TGTGCCAGCAGTTATGGAGCCGGCCAGGGGACCCAGTACTTC

v_gene: TRBV4-3
d_gene: .
j_gene: TRBJ2-7
abundance: .
CDR3aa: CASSLLRAGATYEQYF
CDR3nt: TGCGCCAGCAGCCTCCTACGGGCAGGGGCCACCTACGAGCAGTACTTC

v_gene: TRBV7-9
d_gene: TRBD1
j_gene: TRBJ1-4
abundance: .
CDR3aa: CASSVPQGAGEKLFF
CDR3nt: TGTGCCAGCAGCGTACCACAGGGGGCGGGGGAAAAACTGTTTTTT

v_gene: TRBV7-9
d_gene: TRBD2
j_gene: TRBJ2-3
abundance: .
CDR3aa: CASKRGVTDTQYF
CDR3nt: TGTGCCAGCAAGCGGGGGGTCACAGATACGCAGTATTTT

v_gene: TRBV6-1
d_gene: .
j_gene: TRBJ2-6
abundance: few
CDR3aa: CASRVGSGANVLTF
CDR3nt: TGTGCCAGCAGGGTCGGGTCTGGGGCCAACGTCCTGACTTTC

v_gene: TRBV30
d_gene: .
j_gene: TRBJ1-2
abundance: few
CDR3aa: CAWSVPEQNYGYTF
CDR3nt: TGTGCCTGGAGTGTACCCGAACAGAACTATGGCTACACCTTC

v_gene: TRBV4-3
d_gene: TRBD2
j_gene: TRBJ2-5
abundance: few
CDR3aa: CASSHWRGEVGETQYF
CDR3nt: TGCGCCAGCAGCCACTGGCGGGGGGAGGTGGGAGAGACCCAGTACTTC

v_gene: TRBV9
d_gene: TRBD1
j_gene: TRBJ2-5
abundance: .
CDR3aa: CASSVAPDRGETQYF
CDR3nt: TGTGCCAGCAGCGTAGCCCCAGACAGGGGGGAGACCCAGTACTTC

v_gene: TRBV4-3
d_gene: .
j_gene: TRBJ2-1
abundance: .
CDR3aa: CASSQEAAGAYNEQFF
CDR3nt: TGCGCCAGCAGCCAAGAAGCGGCAGGGGCATACAATGAGCAGTTCTTC

v_gene: TRBV4-2
d_gene: TRBD1
j_gene: TRBJ2-7
abundance: .
CDR3aa: CASSPTGGTGTNEQYF
CDR3nt: TGTGCCAGCAGCCCCACCGGGGGGACAGGGACTAACGAGCAGTACTTC

v_gene: TRBV10-2
d_gene: TRBD1
j_gene: TRBJ1-1
abundance: .
CDR3aa: CAIRQGAWNTEAFF
CDR3nt: TGCGCCATCCGACAGGGGGCTTGGAACACTGAAGCTTTCTTT

v_gene: TRBV6-5
d_gene: .
j_gene: TRBJ1-1
abundance: .
CDR3aa: CASSSLGERNTEAFF
CDR3nt: TGTGCCAGCAGTTCCTTGGGAGAACGGAACACTGAAGCTTTCTTT

v_gene: TRBV7-2
d_gene: .
j_gene: TRBJ2-5
abundance: .
CDR3aa: CASSTGQQETQYF
CDR3nt: TGTGCCAGCAGCACCGGACAGCAAGAGACCCAGTACTTC

v_gene: TRBV11-2
d_gene: .
j_gene: TRBJ1-4
abundance: .
CDR3aa: CASSSSWANQGEKLFF
CDR3nt: TGTGCCAGCAGCTCTTCTTGGGCAAACCAGGGAGAAAAACTGTTTTTT

v_gene: TRBV11-3
d_gene: .
j_gene: TRBJ2-5
abundance: .
CDR3aa: CASSLRYQETQYF
CDR3nt: TGTGCCAGCAGCCTCAGATACCAAGAGACCCAGTACTTC

v_gene: TRBV4-1
d_gene: TRBD2
j_gene: TRBJ2-7
abundance: .
CDR3aa: CASSQNSGGPYEQYF
CDR3nt: TGCGCCAGCAGCCAGAATAGCGGGGGCCCCTACGAGCAGTACTTC

v_gene: TRBV9
d_gene: .
j_gene: TRBJ2-3
abundance: once
CDR3aa: CASSVVSGTDTQYF
CDR3nt: TGTGCCAGCAGCGTAGTTAGCGGCACAGATACGCAGTATTTT

v_gene: TRBV18
d_gene: .
j_gene: TRBJ2-6
abundance: .
CDR3aa: CASSPTDRSGANVLTF
CDR3nt: TGTGCCAGCTCACCCACAGATCGATCTGGGGCCAACGTCCTGACTTTC

v_gene: TRBV27
d_gene: TRBD2
j_gene: TRBJ2-7
abundance: .
CDR3aa: CASSLLAGVAYEQYF
CDR3nt: TGTGCCAGCAGTTTACTAGCGGGGGTCGCCTACGAGCAGTACTTC

v_gene: TRBV6-1
d_gene: .
j_gene: TRBJ2-5
abundance: .
CDR3aa: CASSLNRDRETQYF
CDR3nt: TGTGCCAGCAGTTTGAACCGGGATCGAGAGACCCAGTACTTC

v_gene: TRBV5-4
d_gene: .
j_gene: TRBJ1-2
abundance: .
CDR3aa: CASSLDSAYGYTF
CDR3nt: TGTGCCAGCAGCCTCGACAGCGCATATGGCTACACCTTC

v_gene: TRBV18
d_gene: TRBD2
j_gene: TRBJ2-1
abundance: .
CDR3aa: CASSPSGEYNEQFF
CDR3nt: TGTGCCAGCTCACCTAGCGGGGAATACAATGAGCAGTTCTTC

v_gene: TRBV18
d_gene: .
j_gene: TRBJ2-5
abundance: .
CDR3aa: CASSSEDKAQYF
CDR3nt: TGTGCCAGCTCATCCGAGGACAAGGCCCAGTACTTC

v_gene: TRBV4-3
d_gene: .
j_gene: TRBJ1-1
abundance: .
CDR3aa: CASSQGITSTEAFF
CDR3nt: TGCGCCAGCAGCCAAGGTATCACCAGCACTGAAGCTTTCTTT

v_gene: TRBV5-8
d_gene: TRBD2
j_gene: TRBJ2-3
abundance: once
CDR3aa: CASSLAGGPATDTQYF
CDR3nt: TGTGCCAGCAGCTTAGCGGGGGGGCCCGCCACAGATACGCAGTATTTT

v_gene: TRBV7-3
d_gene: TRBD2
j_gene: TRBJ2-3
abundance: .
CDR3aa: CASSAGSTDTQYF
CDR3nt: TGTGCCAGCTCAGCGGGGAGCACAGATACGCAGTATTTT

v_gene: TRBV6-1
d_gene: .
j_gene: TRBJ1-1
abundance: .
CDR3aa: CASTRGNTEAFF
CDR3nt: TGTGCCAGCACCAGGGGGAACACTGAAGCTTTCTTT

v_gene: TRBV6-5
d_gene: TRBD1
j_gene: TRBJ1-1
abundance: .
CDR3aa: CASSPGGAGTEAFF
CDR3nt: TGTGCCAGCAGCCCAGGGGGCGCGGGCACTGAAGCTTTCTTT

v_gene: TRBV28
d_gene: .
j_gene: TRBJ2-1
abundance: .
CDR3aa: CASSSQYEQFF
CDR3nt: TGTGCCAGCAGTTCTCAGTACGAGCAGTTCTTC

v_gene: TRBV6-1
d_gene: .
j_gene: TRBJ2-7
abundance: .
CDR3aa: CASNIRETGSYEQYF
CDR3nt: TGTGCCAGCAATATCCGTGAGACAGGTTCCTACGAGCAGTACTTC

v_gene: TRBV7-2
d_gene: TRBD2
j_gene: TRBJ2-1
abundance: .
CDR3aa: CASSPRLAGFENEQFF
CDR3nt: TGTGCCAGCAGCCCCCGACTAGCGGGGTTTGAAAATGAGCAGTTCTTC

v_gene: TRBV11-2
d_gene: .
j_gene: TRBJ1-6
abundance: many
CDR3aa: CASSLVPTRGSDSPLHF
CDR3nt: TGTGCCAGCAGCTTAGTCCCGACCAGGGGAAGTGATTCACCCCTCCACTTT